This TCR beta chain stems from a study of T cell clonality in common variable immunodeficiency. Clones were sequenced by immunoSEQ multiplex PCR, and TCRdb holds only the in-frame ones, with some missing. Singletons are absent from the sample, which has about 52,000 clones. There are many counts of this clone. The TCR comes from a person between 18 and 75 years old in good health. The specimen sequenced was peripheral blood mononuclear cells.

The CDR3 DNA, read in part, is TGTGCCAGCAGCTTAAGTCTAGCACGGGATACG. Translation gives CASSLSLARDT. In full, the CDR3 is CASSLSLARDTQYF. This chain links TRBV7-2 with TRBJ2-3, with TRBD2 as a possible D gene (5 bases). The CDR3 end is not reached by the read, which stops 3 residues before it; the germline J gene fills it in. The CDR3 extends over 14 amino acids. Trimming took 2 bases from V and 6 from J, leaving 12 bases between them. From germline, CDR1 is SGHTA and CDR2 FQGNSA.